A selection of T cell receptor beta chains follows, all from one sample in a study of tumor-infiltrating lymphocytes in primary liver carcinoma. MiXCR was run by TCRdb on the multiplex PCR reads, yielding one entry per CDR3 protein. The sample yields tens of thousands of distinct CDR3 sequences, over 65% seen once. Material for sequencing was liver tumor tissue from sampling region 5. These receptors came from a man in his forties or fifties with primary liver carcinoma and hepatitis B virus infection. Both conserved end residues are part of each CDR3. Size tells how often a clone was seen (once, few, many) or the class of an expanded clone, and some rows leave it out.

clone_size: many; v_call: TRBV11-2; cdr3_aa: CANSLGLGGLRLFF
clone_size: .; v_call: TRBV28; cdr3_aa: CASNLHYGLARVDEQSF
clone_size: .; v_call: TRBV18; cdr3_aa: CASSPEAGGLNTQYF
clone_size: once; v_call: TRBV11-3; cdr3_aa: CATSLEGRPGDTQYF
clone_size: once; v_call: TRBV6-5; cdr3_aa: CASGHPEREAFF
clone_size: many; v_call: TRBV29-1; cdr3_aa: CSVEGGPGANVLTF
clone_size: .; v_call: TRBV6-5; cdr3_aa: CASSYTETGDERYF
clone_size: .; v_call: TRBV28; cdr3_aa: CASSLGGRRDQPQHF
clone_size: .; v_call: TRBV6-1; cdr3_aa: CASIEWVFYDQYF
clone_size: .; v_call: TRBV11-2; cdr3_aa: CASSWLSLSQDEQYF